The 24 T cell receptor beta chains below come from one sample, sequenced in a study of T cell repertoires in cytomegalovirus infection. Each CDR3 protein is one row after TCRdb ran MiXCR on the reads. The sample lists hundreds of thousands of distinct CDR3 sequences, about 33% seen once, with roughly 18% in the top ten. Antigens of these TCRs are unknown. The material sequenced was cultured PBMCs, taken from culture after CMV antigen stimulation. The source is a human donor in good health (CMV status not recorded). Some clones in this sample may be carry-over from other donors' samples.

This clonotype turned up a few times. CDR3 nucleotide sequence: TGTGCCATCAGTGACCCCCTCGGTAACTACGAGCAGTACTTC. Translating gives CAISDPLGNYEQYF. V gene TRBV10-3 combines with J gene TRBJ2-7; no clear D. Germline lookup yields CDR1 ENHRY and CDR2 SYGVKD. V was cut by 3 bases and J by 3 bases, with 12 bases left in between. The CDR3 runs to 14 residues.

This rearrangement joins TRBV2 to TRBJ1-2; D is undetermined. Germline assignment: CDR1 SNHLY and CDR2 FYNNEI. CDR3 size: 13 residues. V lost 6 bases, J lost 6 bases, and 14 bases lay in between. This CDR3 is CASSAEEFDGYTF. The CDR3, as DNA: TGTGCCAGCAGCGCAGAGGAATTCGATGGCTACACCTTC.

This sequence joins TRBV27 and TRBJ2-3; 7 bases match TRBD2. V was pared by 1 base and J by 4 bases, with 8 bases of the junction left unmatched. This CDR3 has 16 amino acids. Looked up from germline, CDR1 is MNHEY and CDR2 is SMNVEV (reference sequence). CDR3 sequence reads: CASSLLGGGNADTQYF. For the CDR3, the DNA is TGTGCCAGCAGTTTATTGGGGGGGGGGAACGCAGATACGCAGTATTTT.

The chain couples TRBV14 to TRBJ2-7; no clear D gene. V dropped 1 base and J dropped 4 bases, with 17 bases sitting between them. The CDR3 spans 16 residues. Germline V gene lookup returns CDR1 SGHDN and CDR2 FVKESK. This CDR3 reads CASSQANAVIPYEQYF. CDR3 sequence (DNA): TGTGCCAGCAGCCAAGCCAACGCCGTTATACCTTACGAGCAGTACTTC.

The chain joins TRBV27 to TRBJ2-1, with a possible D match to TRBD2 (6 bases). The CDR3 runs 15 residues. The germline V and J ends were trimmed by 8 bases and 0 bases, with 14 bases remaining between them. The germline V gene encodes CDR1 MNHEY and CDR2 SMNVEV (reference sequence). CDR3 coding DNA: TGTGCCAGCCTGGCGGCCGGGAGCTCCTACAATGAGCAGTTCTTC. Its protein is CASLAAGSSYNEQFF.

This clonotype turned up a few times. Here the CDR3 DNA reads TGTGCCAGCAGCCCCCCTACGTCGCCCACAGATACGCAGTATTTT. This codes for CASSPPTSPTDTQYF. The chain carries TRBV11-1 and TRBJ2-3; unclear D gene. Germline V gene sequence: CDR1 SGHAT, CDR2 FQDESV (reference sequence). This CDR3 is 15 amino acids long. Trimming took off 5 bases at V and 2 bases at J, with 14 bases between the two ends.

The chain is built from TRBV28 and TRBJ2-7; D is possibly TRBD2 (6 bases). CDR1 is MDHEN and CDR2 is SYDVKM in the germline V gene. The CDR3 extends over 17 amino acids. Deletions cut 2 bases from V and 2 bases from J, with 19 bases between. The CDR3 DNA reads TGTGCCAGCAGTTTAAACCCCCAACTAGCCGATACCTACGAGCAGTACTTC. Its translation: CASSLNPQLADTYEQYF.

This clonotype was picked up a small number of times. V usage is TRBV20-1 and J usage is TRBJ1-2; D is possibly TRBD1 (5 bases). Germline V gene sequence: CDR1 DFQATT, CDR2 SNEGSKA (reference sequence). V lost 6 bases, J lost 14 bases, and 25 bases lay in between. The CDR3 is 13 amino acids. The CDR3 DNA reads TGCAGTGCCCGGTGGGCGGTTGACAGCTCTACTACCTTC. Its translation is CSARWAVDSSTTF.

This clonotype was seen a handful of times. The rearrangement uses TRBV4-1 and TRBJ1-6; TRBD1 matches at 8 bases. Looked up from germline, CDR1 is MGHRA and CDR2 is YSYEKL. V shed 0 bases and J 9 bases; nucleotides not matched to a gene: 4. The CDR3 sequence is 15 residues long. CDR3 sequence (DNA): TGCGCCAGCAGCCAAGAGGGGACAGGCGTTTCACCCCTCCACTTT. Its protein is CASSQEGTGVSPLHF.

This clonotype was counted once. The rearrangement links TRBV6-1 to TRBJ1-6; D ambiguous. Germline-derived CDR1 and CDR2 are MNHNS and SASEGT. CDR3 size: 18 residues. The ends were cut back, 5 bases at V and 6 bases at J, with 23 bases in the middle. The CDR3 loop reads CASSSRPHPNSSNSPLHF. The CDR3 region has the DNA TGTGCCAGCAGTAGCCGGCCACACCCTAATTCTTCTAATTCACCCCTCCACTTT.

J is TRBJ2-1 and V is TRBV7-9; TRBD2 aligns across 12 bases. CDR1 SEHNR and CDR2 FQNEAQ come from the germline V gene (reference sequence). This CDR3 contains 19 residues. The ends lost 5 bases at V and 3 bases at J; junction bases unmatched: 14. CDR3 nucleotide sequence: TGTGCCAGCAGCACAAACATCGGACTAGCGGGAAACTTCTACAATGAGCAGTTCTTC. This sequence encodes CASSTNIGLAGNFYNEQFF.

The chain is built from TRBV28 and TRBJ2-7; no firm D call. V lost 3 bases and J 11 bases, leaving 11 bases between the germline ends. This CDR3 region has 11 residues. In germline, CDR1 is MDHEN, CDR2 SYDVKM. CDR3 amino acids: CASSLSDQEYF. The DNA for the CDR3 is TGTGCCAGCAGTTTGTCAGACCAGGAGTACTTC.

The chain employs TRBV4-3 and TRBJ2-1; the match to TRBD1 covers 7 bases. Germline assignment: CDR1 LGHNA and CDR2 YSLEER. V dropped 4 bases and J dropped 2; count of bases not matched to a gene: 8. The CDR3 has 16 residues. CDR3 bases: TGCGCCAGCAGCCCGACCACAGGGGATACCTACAATGAGCAGTTCTTC. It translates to CASSPTTGDTYNEQFF.

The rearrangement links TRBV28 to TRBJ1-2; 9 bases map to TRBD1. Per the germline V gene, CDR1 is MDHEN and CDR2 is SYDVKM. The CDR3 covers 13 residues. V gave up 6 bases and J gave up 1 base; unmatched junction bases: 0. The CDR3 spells CASRTGGNYGYTF. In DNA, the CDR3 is TGTGCCAGCAGGACAGGGGGTAACTATGGCTACACCTTC.

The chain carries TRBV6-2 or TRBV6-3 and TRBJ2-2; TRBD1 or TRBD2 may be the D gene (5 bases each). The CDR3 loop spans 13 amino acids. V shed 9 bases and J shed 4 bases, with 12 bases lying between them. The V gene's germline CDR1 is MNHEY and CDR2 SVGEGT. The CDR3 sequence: CASRGDGTGELFF. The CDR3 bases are TGTGCCAGTAGAGGGGACGGCACCGGGGAGCTGTTTTTT.

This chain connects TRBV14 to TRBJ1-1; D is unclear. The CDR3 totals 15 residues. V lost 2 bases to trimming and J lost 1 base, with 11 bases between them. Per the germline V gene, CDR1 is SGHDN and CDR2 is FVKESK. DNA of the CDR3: TGTGCCAGCAGCCAAACCCCCTTACGGAACACTGAAGCTTTCTTT. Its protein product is CASSQTPLRNTEAFF.

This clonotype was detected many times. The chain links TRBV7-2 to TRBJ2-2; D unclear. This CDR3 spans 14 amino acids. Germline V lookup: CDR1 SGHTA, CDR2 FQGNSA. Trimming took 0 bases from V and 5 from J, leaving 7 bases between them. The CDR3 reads CASSLAGGTGELFF. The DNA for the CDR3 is TGTGCCAGCAGCTTAGCAGGTGGAACCGGGGAGCTGTTTTTT.

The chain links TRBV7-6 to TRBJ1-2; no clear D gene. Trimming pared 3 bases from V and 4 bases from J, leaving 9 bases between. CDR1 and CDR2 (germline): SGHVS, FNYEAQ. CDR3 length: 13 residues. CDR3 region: CASSFVPGYGYTF. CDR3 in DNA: TGTGCCAGCAGCTTCGTTCCGGGCTATGGCTACACCTTC.

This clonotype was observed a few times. The CDR3 region is CASSYGAGWYEQYF. Written as DNA, the CDR3 is TGTGCCAGCAGTTACGGAGCAGGGTGGTACGAGCAGTACTTC. The chain couples TRBV6-5 to TRBJ2-7, with D perhaps TRBD1 (5 bases). V gave up 2 bases and J gave up 4 bases, with 12 bases separating them. The germline V gene has CDR1 MNHEY and CDR2 SVGAGI. CDR3 size: 14 residues.

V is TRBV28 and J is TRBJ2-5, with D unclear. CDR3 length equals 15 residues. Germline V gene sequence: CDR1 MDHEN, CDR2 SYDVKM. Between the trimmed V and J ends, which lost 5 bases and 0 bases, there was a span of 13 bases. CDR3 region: CASSPDYVYQETQYF. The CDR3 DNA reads TGTGCCAGCAGTCCAGATTATGTGTACCAAGAGACCCAGTACTTC.

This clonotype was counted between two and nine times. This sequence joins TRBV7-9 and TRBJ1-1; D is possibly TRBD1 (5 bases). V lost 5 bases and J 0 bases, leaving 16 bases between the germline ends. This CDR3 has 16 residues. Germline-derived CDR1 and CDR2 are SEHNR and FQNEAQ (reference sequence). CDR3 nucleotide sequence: TGTGCCAGCAGCCCCAGCTCAGGGAACATGAACACTGAAGCTTTCTTT. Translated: CASSPSSGNMNTEAFF.

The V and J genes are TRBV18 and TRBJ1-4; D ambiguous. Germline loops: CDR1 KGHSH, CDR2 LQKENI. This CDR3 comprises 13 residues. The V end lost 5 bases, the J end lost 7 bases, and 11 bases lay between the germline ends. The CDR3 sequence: CASSFDVAEKLFF. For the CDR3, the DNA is TGTGCCAGCTCATTTGATGTGGCTGAAAAACTGTTTTTT.

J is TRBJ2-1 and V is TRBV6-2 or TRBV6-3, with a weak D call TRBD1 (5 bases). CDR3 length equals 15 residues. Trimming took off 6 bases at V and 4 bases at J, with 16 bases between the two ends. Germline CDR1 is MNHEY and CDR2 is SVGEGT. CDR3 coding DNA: TGTGCCAGCAGCCCGCGACAGACGCTTTACAATGAGCAGTTCTTC. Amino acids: CASSPRQTLYNEQFF.

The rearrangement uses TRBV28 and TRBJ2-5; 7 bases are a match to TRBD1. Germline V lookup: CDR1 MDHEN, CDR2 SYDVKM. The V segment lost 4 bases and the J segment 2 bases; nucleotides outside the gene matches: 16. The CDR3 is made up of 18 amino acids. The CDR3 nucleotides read TGTGCCAGCAGTTCACGCTTCGCACAGGGGTCTGAGCAAGAGACCCAGTACTTC. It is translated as CASSSRFAQGSEQETQYF.